This T cell receptor beta chain emerged from a study of pediatric ulcerative colitis. The CDR3 is made up of 13 amino acids. Trimming pared 8 bases from V and 6 bases from J, leaving 17 bases between. CDR1 PRHDT and CDR2 FYEKMQ come from the germline V gene (reference sequence). The method was immunoSEQ multiplex PCR; TCRdb's version includes in-frame clones alone and lacks a portion of them. In the table there are approximately 40,000 clones, 73% of which are singletons. During colonoscopy, one to two rectal pinch biopsies were collected. This chain uses TRBV13 with TRBJ2-7; D possibly corresponds to TRBD2 (7 bases). The clonotype comes from a boy aged 5-17 years with moderate ulcerative colitis. The sequenced sample was gut tissue. As DNA, the CDR3 is TGTGCCAGCGCAACCCGGGGGGCCCTCGAGCAGTACTTC. As protein: CASATRGALEQYF.